The sequence of this TCR beta chain was determined in a study of OX40 agonist ivuxolimab in advanced cancers. Across the whole study: Allowance was made for prior anti-PD-1, anti-PD-L1 or anti-CTLA-4 therapy, and roughly 40% had some.

Produced via immunoSEQ multiplex PCR; TCRdb's table is partial and in-frame only. The data hold some 55,000 clones, with 80% observed a single time. Study results and limitations: Clones of CD4+ and CD8+ blood T cells grew by week 6 at doses of 0.1 to 3.0 mg/kg.

Details on this clone: The target antigen is unknown.

Enrollment shut out patients with autoimmune disease history or systemic immunosuppression. Sample: CD4+ or CD8+ T cells sorted from blood, taken in a trial of the OX40 agonist ivuxolimab. The TCR sequence derives from an adult with an advanced solid tumor such as melanoma, head and neck, liver or kidney cancer.

CDR3 coding DNA: TGTGCCAGCAGCTTAGTACAGGGGGCCCCCAATGAGCAGTTCTTC. Its translation is CASSLVQGAPNEQFF. The J gene is TRBJ2-1, the V gene TRBV5-6; 9 nucleotides agree with TRBD1. Germline V lookup: CDR1 SGHDT, CDR2 YYEEEE. The length of the CDR3 is 15 residues. V trimming: 2 bases; J trimming: 6 bases; junction bases outside the gene matches: 6.